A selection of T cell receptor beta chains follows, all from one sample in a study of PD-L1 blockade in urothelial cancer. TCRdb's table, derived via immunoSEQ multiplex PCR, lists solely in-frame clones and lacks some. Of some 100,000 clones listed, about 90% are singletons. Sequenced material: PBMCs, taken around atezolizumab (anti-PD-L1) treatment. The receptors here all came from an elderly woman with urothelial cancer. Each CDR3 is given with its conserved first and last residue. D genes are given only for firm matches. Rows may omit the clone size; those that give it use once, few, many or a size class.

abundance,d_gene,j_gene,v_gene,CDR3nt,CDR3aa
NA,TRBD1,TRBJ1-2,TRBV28,TGTGCCAGCAGTGGAACAAGTCGGGACAGGGGAGTCTATGGCTACACCTTC,CASSGTSRDRGVYGYTF
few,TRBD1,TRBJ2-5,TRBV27,TGTGCCAGCAGTTTGGGGACAGGGGGCGTAGAGACCCAGTACTTC,CASSLGTGGVETQYF
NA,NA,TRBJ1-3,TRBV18,TGTGCCAGCTCACCCAGGGGAAACAAGGGAAACACCATATATTTT,CASSPRGNKGNTIYF
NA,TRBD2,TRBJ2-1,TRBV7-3,TGTGCCAGCAGCTTAACTTGGGAGGGTTACAATGAGCAGTTCTTC,CASSLTWEGYNEQFF
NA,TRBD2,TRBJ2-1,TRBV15,TGTGCCACCAGCAGACAAAGACTAGCGGCCAGCTCCTACAATGAGCAGTTCTTC,CATSRQRLAASSYNEQFF
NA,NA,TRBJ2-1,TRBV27,TGTGCCAGCAAGGGATATAGGGGTGGCAATGAGCAGTTCTTC,CASKGYRGGNEQFF
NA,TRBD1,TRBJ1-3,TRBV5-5,TGTGCCAGCAGCCTAGGTACAGGGGTAGGAAACACCATATATTTT,CASSLGTGVGNTIYF
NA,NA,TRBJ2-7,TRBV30,TGTGCCTGGAGCGCTGGACTTAACGAGCAGTACTTC,CAWSAGLNEQYF
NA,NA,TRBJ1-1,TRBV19,TGTGCCAGTAGTGGTGACATGTTCGGCACTGAAGCTTTCTTT,CASSGDMFGTEAFF
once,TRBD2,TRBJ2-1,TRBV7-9,TGTGCCGTCAGGGCTAGCGGGAGTTACGGTGAGCAGTTCTTC,CAVRASGSYGEQFF
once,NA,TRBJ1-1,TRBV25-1,TGTGCCAGCAGTGACGATTCGACAGGCCGAGGGCCCACTGAAGCTTTCTTT,CASSDDSTGRGPTEAFF
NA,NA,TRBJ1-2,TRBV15,TGTGCCACCAGCAGAGGGACAGAAGGATCCTATGGCTACACCTTC,CATSRGTEGSYGYTF
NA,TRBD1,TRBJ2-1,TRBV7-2,TGTGCCAGCAGAAAACAGGGGCCCTATAATGAGCAGTTCTTC,CASRKQGPYNEQFF
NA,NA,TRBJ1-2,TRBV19,TGTGCCAGTAGTATTCAGAACTATGGCTACACCTTC,CASSIQNYGYTF
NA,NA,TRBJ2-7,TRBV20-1,TGCAGTGCTAGAGATCTTGACGAGCAGTACTTC,CSARDLDEQYF
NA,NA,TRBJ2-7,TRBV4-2,TGTGCCAGCAGCGACCAGCGGTCCTACGAGCAGTACTTC,CASSDQRSYEQYF
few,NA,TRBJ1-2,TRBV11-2,TGTGCCAGCAGCTCGGACAGTTACCAGAAAGGCTACACCTTC,CASSSDSYQKGYTF
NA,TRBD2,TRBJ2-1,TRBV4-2,TGTGCCAGCCAAGAATCACGGGGGGGCTCCTACAATGAGCAGTTCTTC,CASQESRGGSYNEQFF
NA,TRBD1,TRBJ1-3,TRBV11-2,TGTGCCAGCAGCTGGACAGGGAAGAGGGACACCATATATTTT,CASSWTGKRDTIYF
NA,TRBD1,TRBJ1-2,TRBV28,TGTGCCAGCAGTTTACTTGCGGGACAGGACTATGGCTACACCTTC,CASSLLAGQDYGYTF
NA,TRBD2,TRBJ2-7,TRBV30,TGTGCCTGGAGTGAGCGGGGGCACGAGCAGTACTTC,CAWSERGHEQYF
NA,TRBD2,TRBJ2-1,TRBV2,TGTGCCAGCAGTCCTAGCGGGATATTTTATGAGCAGTTCTTC,CASSPSGIFYEQFF
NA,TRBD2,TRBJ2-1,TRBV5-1,TGCGCCAGCAGCTTGGAGGCTAGCGGGAAAAACAATGAGCAGTTCTTC,CASSLEASGKNNEQFF
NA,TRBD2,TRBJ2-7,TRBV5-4,TGTGCCAGCAGCCGGGGGACTAGCGGGAGTAGCGAGCAGTACTTC,CASSRGTSGSSEQYF
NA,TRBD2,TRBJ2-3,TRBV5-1,TGCGCCAGCAGCCCGCGGGAGGCCCGGGATACGCAGTATTTT,CASSPREARDTQYF
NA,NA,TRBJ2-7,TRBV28,TGTGCCAGCAGTTTAGGCGGGAACTACGAGCAGTACTTC,CASSLGGNYEQYF
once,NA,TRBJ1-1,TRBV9,TGTGCCAGCAGCCCCCGACAGATGTTCATGAACACTGAAGCTTTCTTT,CASSPRQMFMNTEAFF
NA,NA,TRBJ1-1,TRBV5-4,TGTGCCAGCAGTAGTCCTGGACAGAACACTGAAGCTTTCTTT,CASSSPGQNTEAFF
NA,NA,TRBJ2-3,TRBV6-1,TGTGCCAGCAGTCCGATGCGGGATACGCAGTATTTT,CASSPMRDTQYF
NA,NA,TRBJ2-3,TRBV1,TGCACCAGCAGCCAAGATCCCCCGGTGGATAGCGGGAGAGGGGAAACAGATACGCAGTATTTT,CTSSQDPPVDSGRGETDTQYF
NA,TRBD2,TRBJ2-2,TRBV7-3,TGTGCCAGCAGCTTAAATATCCCCAGCGGGGCGAACACCGGGGAGCTGTTTTTT,CASSLNIPSGANTGELFF
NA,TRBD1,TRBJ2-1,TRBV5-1,TGCGCCAGCAGCCGGGGACAGGGGAGGAATGAGCAGTTCTTC,CASSRGQGRNEQFF
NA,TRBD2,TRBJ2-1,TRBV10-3,TGTGCCGTCGGGACTAGCGGGGCCTACAATGAGCAGTTCTTC,CAVGTSGAYNEQFF
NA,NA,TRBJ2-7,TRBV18,TGTGCCAGCTCACCAGGGCAGGCCTCCTACGAGCAGTACTTC,CASSPGQASYEQYF
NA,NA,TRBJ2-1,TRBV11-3,TGTGCCAGCAGCTTAGATACTGGCAATGAGCAGTTCTTC,CASSLDTGNEQFF
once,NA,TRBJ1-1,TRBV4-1,TGCGCCAGCAGCCAAGACCTGTCCAGGGTAAAATCGGGAGCTTTCTTT,CASSQDLSRVKSGAFF
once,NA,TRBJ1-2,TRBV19,TGTGCCAGTAGTCTCTTCTGGGGACTTGACTATGGCTACACCTTC,CASSLFWGLDYGYTF